These 24 T cell receptor beta chains were all obtained from the same sample, sequenced in a study of shared clonotypes between healthy human individuals. Sequencing used immunoSEQ multiplex PCR; TCRdb keeps in-frame clones, though not all of them. The table records a few million clones, approximately 93% of them present only once. Material: naive CD4+ T cells from PBMCs. Subset: CD45RA+ positively selected. The receptors come from a man younger than 30 in good health. Some clones in this sample may be carry-over from other donors' samples.

V and J are TRBV2 and TRBJ1-1, with TRBD1 matching 7 bases. The trim removed 6 bases at V and 1 base at J, leaving 8 bases unmatched. The germline V gene has CDR1 SNHLY and CDR2 FYNNEI. The CDR3 consists of 15 residues. CDR3: CASRGTARSNTEAFF. CDR3 coding DNA: TGTGCCAGCAGAGGGACAGCCCGTTCGAACACTGAAGCTTTCTTT.

V gene TRBV7-9 combines with J gene TRBJ1-3; D is unclear. The CDR3 sequence is 15 residues long. Germline V gives CDR1 SEHNR, CDR2 FQNEAQ (reference sequence). Trimming took 5 bases from V and 7 from J, leaving 18 bases between them. CDR3 region: CASSPTATRGNTIYF. The DNA of the CDR3 is TGTGCCAGCAGCCCGACGGCCACCCGTGGGAACACCATATATTTT.

V gene TRBV28 combines with J gene TRBJ2-1, with D possibly being TRBD2 (6 bases). V gave up 2 bases and J gave up 9 bases, with 14 bases separating them. This CDR3 has 14 amino acids. CDR1 MDHEN and CDR2 SYDVKM come from the germline V gene. The chain's CDR3 is CASSLGDPRGEQFF. DNA of the CDR3: TGTGCCAGCAGTTTAGGGGACCCGCGGGGTGAGCAGTTCTTC. Full variable domain (rest looked up from reference TRBV28 and TRBJ2-1): DVKVTQSSRYLVKRTGEKVFLECVQDMDHENMFWYRQDPGLGLRLIYFSYDVKMKEKGDIPEGYSVSREKKERFSLILESASTNQTSMYLCASSLGDPRGEQFFGPGTRLTVL.

This clone has only a few counts. The gene calls are TRBV10-3 and TRBJ1-1, with a weak D call TRBD1 (5 bases). The CDR3 consists of 14 residues. Trimming stripped 6 bases from V and 1 base from J, with 12 bases between. From germline, CDR1 is ENHRY and CDR2 SYGVKD. The CDR3 region is CAISETRGNTEAFF. The CDR3 region has the DNA TGTGCCATCAGCGAGACTAGGGGGAACACTGAAGCTTTCTTT.

The J gene is TRBJ1-1, the V gene TRBV28, with D possibly TRBD1 on 5 matching bases. The CDR3 has 14 amino acids. V was clipped by 4 bases and J by 4 bases, with 13 bases between them. Germline V gene lookup returns CDR1 MDHEN and CDR2 SYDVKM. The DNA for the CDR3 is TGTGCCAGCAGTTCGGGACCCCCGGTCACTGAAGCTTTCTTT. It translates to CASSSGPPVTEAFF.

The J gene is TRBJ2-2, the V gene TRBV9, with 9 bases identical to TRBD1. V lost 0 bases, J lost 6 bases, and 6 bases stayed unmatched. This CDR3 has 16 amino acids. CDR1 and CDR2 from the germline V gene are SGDLS and YYNGEE. The CDR3 DNA reads TGTGCCAGCAGCGTAGTGAGGACAGGGGCCGCCGGGGAGCTGTTTTTT. This encodes CASSVVRTGAAGELFF.

Notes on this clone: Other nucleotide sequences in the sample specify the same CDR3. This rearrangement joins TRBV4-1 to TRBJ2-7; TRBD2 aligns across 8 bases. Germline CDR1 is MGHRA and CDR2 is YSYEKL. V lost 1 base and J lost 3; bases outside the gene matches: 5. This CDR3 is built from 15 residues. CDR3 in DNA: TGCGCCAGCAGCCAAGGAGGCGGGAGGAGCTACGAGCAGTACTTC. It yields the protein CASSQGGGRSYEQYF.

The chain links TRBV5-1 to TRBJ2-7, with 7 bases identical to TRBD1. Germline CDR1 reads SGHRS; CDR2 reads YFSETQ. CDR3 size: 15 residues. The V gene end was trimmed by 4 bases and the J gene end by 2 bases; junction bases not matched to a gene: 9. CDR3 in DNA: TGCGCCAGCAGCCCGGACAGGCGAAAAGCCTACGAGCAGTACTTC. Its translation: CASSPDRRKAYEQYF.

In its sample, this clone was seen once. The same CDR3 arises from other DNA sequences in this sample as well. The rearrangement uses TRBV9 and TRBJ1-5; D unclear. The ends were cut back, 0 bases at V and 6 bases at J, with 7 bases in the middle. The germline gives CDR1 SGDLS, CDR2 YYNGEE. The CDR3 is 13 residues long. The CDR3 nucleotides are TGTGCCAGCAGCGTAGGGCCCGGTCAGCCCCAGCATTTT. It encodes CASSVGPGQPQHF.

Details on this clone: Within the sample, other DNA sequences also encode this same CDR3. V and J are TRBV9 and TRBJ1-1, with a weak D call TRBD1 (5 bases). V dropped 4 bases and J dropped 3 bases, with 13 bases sitting between them. CDR1 is SGDLS, CDR2 YYNGEE, per germline. There are 14 residues in the CDR3. CDR3 region: CASSPGGADTEAFF. Written as DNA, the CDR3 is TGTGCCAGCAGCCCCGGCGGGGCGGACACTGAAGCTTTCTTT. Drawing the rest from reference TRBV9 and TRBJ1-1, the complete variable domain is DSGVTQTPKHLITATGQRVTLRCSPRSGDLSVYWYQQSLDQGLQFLIQYYNGEERAKGNILERFSAQQFPDLHSELNLSSLELGDSALYFCASSPGGADTEAFFGQGTRLTVV.

V usage is TRBV27 and J usage is TRBJ2-1; 10 bases agree with TRBD2. The CDR3 runs 17 residues. V shed 2 bases and J 5 bases; nucleotides not matched to a gene: 9. CDR1 and CDR2 (germline): MNHEY, SMNVEV (reference sequence). CDR3 sequence reads: CASSLPLGLAGDNEQFF. CDR3 nucleotide sequence: TGTGCCAGCAGTTTACCCTTGGGGCTAGCGGGAGACAATGAGCAGTTCTTC.

The CDR3 sequence: CSVEGREAYNEQFF. CDR3 coding DNA: TGCAGCGTTGAAGGGCGGGAGGCGTACAATGAGCAGTTCTTC. The genes are TRBV29-1 and TRBJ2-1; 8 positions match TRBD2. Per the germline V gene, CDR1 is SQVTM and CDR2 is ANQGSEA. The CDR3 covers 14 residues. V shed 1 base and J 4 bases; nucleotides not matched to a gene: 3.

This clone was seen a handful of times. DNA of the CDR3: TGTGCCAGCAGCATTATCCACATGAACACTGAAGCTTTCTTT. Translated: CASSIIHMNTEAFF. The chain recombines TRBV5-6 with TRBJ1-1; unclear D gene. CDR1 is SGHDT and CDR2 is YYEEEE in the germline V gene. Trimming removed 4 bases from V and 0 bases from J, with 10 bases in between. This CDR3 has 14 residues.

A note on this clone: This CDR3 is also generated by other DNA sequences in the sample. In DNA, the CDR3 is TGTGCCAGCAGTTCCCAGGGCTCCTACGAGCAGTACTTC. As protein: CASSSQGSYEQYF. The chain recombines TRBV27 with TRBJ2-7; D possibly corresponds to TRBD1 (5 bases). The CDR3 spans 13 residues. V was trimmed by 4 bases and J by 0 bases, leaving 7 bases between them. CDR1 and CDR2 from the germline V gene are MNHEY and SMNVEV (reference sequence).

This chain uses TRBV5-1 with TRBJ2-5, with a weak D call TRBD2 (5 bases). The CDR3 is 13 amino acids. Germline V lookup: CDR1 SGHRS, CDR2 YFSETQ. With 2 bases removed from V and 4 bases from J, the gap between germline ends came to 9 bases. The CDR3 coding sequence is TGCGCCAGCAGCTTCCACGAGGGAGAGACCCAGTACTTC. Its translation: CASSFHEGETQYF. Full variable domain (outside the CDR3, taken from reference TRBV5-1 and TRBJ2-5): KAGVTQTPRYLIKTRGQQVTLSCSPISGHRSVSWYQQTPGQGLQFLFEYFSETQRNKGNFPGRFSGRQFSNSRSEMNVSTLELGDSALYLCASSFHEGETQYFGPGTRLLVL.

In its sample, this clone was seen once. This chain joins TRBV7-2 and TRBJ1-5; a weak D match, TRBD1 (5 bases). The CDR3 consists of 16 residues. CDR1 is SGHTA, CDR2 FQGNSA, per germline. V was cut by 1 base and J by 1 base, with 11 bases left in between. CDR3 protein: CASSLVGGKSNQPQHF. The DNA for the CDR3 is TGTGCCAGCAGCTTAGTGGGGGGAAAGAGCAATCAGCCCCAGCATTTT.

The chain joins TRBV9 to TRBJ1-2, with D hard to call. CDR1 is SGDLS and CDR2 is YYNGEE in the germline V gene. This CDR3 has 12 amino acids. Trimming left V 4 bases short and J 7 bases short, with 11 bases between. The CDR3 DNA reads as TGTGCCAGCAGCCCAGGTGGGGTTGGCTACACCTTC. Amino acids: CASSPGGVGYTF.

Regarding this clone: This sample includes further DNA sequences coding for the same CDR3. This chain joins TRBV11-2 and TRBJ2-1; D is possibly TRBD2 (6 bases). Trimming took 2 bases from V and 0 from J, leaving 11 bases between them. Germline CDR1 is SGHAT and CDR2 is FQNNGV. The CDR3 has 16 residues. CDR3: CASSLSGRSSYNEQFF. The CDR3 DNA is TGTGCCAGCAGCTTATCCGGGAGAAGCTCCTACAATGAGCAGTTCTTC.

Written as DNA, the CDR3 is TGTGCCAGCAGCCCTTCGCTGGCTCACACCGGGGAGCTGTTTTTT. It yields the protein CASSPSLAHTGELFF. The chain has TRBV28 and TRBJ2-2; D unclear. The CDR3 spans 15 residues. V was pared by 6 bases and J by 3 bases, with 14 bases between. CDR1 MDHEN and CDR2 SYDVKM come from the germline V gene.

On this clone itself: Within the sample, other DNA sequences also encode this same CDR3. This chain links TRBV5-1 with TRBJ2-5, with 14 bases lining up with TRBD2. With 2 bases clipped from V and 4 bases from J, the junction kept 1 base outside the gene matches. The germline V gene encodes CDR1 SGHRS and CDR2 YFSETQ. The CDR3 has 15 amino acids. CDR3 residues: CASSFGLAGGETQYF. The CDR3 DNA is TGCGCCAGCAGCTTTGGACTAGCGGGAGGAGAGACCCAGTACTTC.

V gene TRBV28 combines with J gene TRBJ2-1, with TRBD2 identical over 8 bases. Germline V gene lookup returns CDR1 MDHEN and CDR2 SYDVKM. J lost 2 bases, V lost 7 bases, and 7 bases had no gene match. The CDR3 has 15 residues. The CDR3 sequence: CASTILAGTYNEQFF. The CDR3 nucleotides read TGTGCCAGCACTATCCTAGCGGGTACCTACAATGAGCAGTTCTTC.

The CDR3, as DNA: TGTGCCAGCTCACCGGACAGGGGGCGGTACGAGCAGTACTTC. Protein: CASSPDRGRYEQYF. This chain links TRBV18 with TRBJ2-7, with 11 bases identical to TRBD1. Germline CDR1 KGHSH, CDR2 LQKENI. The CDR3 runs 14 residues. Germline trimming cut 3 bases from V and 4 bases from J; bases unmatched to any gene: 2.

The chain couples TRBV19 to TRBJ2-1; TRBD1 aligns across 9 bases. V lost 4 bases to trimming and J lost 7 bases; unmatched junction nucleotides: 8. The CDR3 extends over 15 amino acids. Per the germline V gene, CDR1 is LNHDA and CDR2 is SQIVND (reference sequence). CDR3 in amino acids: CASSTSRDRVNEQFF. The CDR3 region has the DNA TGTGCCAGTAGTACCTCCCGGGACAGGGTAAATGAGCAGTTCTTC.

The V and J genes are TRBV10-3 and TRBJ2-7; unclear D gene. Germline V gene lookup returns CDR1 ENHRY and CDR2 SYGVKD. V shed 5 bases and J shed 1 base, with 9 bases lying between them. CDR3 length equals 13 residues. CDR3 sequence: CAISRPGSYEQYF. The CDR3, as DNA: TGTGCCATCAGTCGCCCCGGGTCCTACGAGCAGTACTTC.